The following is a T cell receptor beta chain sequence with its context. This entry belongs to a study of blood T cell repertoires in COVID-19. Study background: The analysed material was cDNA or gDNA that came from T cells, B-cell-depleted T cells, or PBMCs.

The protocol was immunoSEQ multiplex PCR, while the TCRdb copy is restricted to in-frame clones and leaves out a portion. The sample has approximately 190,000 clones; roughly nine tenths are singletons. J was trimmed by 4 bases and V by 5 bases; bases with no gene match: 6. The CDR3 extends over 14 amino acids. The germline V gene encodes CDR1 MNHEY and CDR2 SMNVEV (reference sequence). This TCR derives from a man aged 55 to 69 with active or convalescent COVID-19. The sequencing input was peripheral blood. This chain links TRBV27 with TRBJ1-2; 8 positions match TRBD1. CDR3 DNA sequence: TGTGCCAGCAGTCCCCCGGGACAGGCCTATGGCTACACCTTC. Amino acids: CASSPPGQAYGYTF.